This TCR beta chain was observed in a study of PD-1 blockade in classical Hodgkin lymphoma (dated by TCRdb to 2018 to 2021). Broadly, across the study: Nivolumab dosing was 3 mg/kg intravenously every 2 weeks, continuing until either disease progression or unacceptable toxicity. The study used CyTOF and TCR beta sequencing to define a peripheral blood immune signature of response to PD-1 blockade in classical Hodgkin lymphoma. Results and caveats for the whole study, not just this receptor: Lower diversity was seen in patients whose nivolumab began less than 1 year after ASCT, and these patients were left out of later analyses so that immune reconstitution would not confound the results. CD4+ but not CD8+ TCR diversity rose significantly by C4D1 (p=0.0027 vs p=0.16), most apparent in complete responders (p=0.02). Baseline diversity similar to that of newly diagnosed patients was observed in trial patients achieving complete response, whereas significantly lower diversity was observed in partial responders and progressors. The study was limited to a single clinical trial cohort, and causes of repertoire differences, possibly disease activity or prior therapy, remained undefined. Newly diagnosed patients were reported to have lower baseline TCR diversity than healthy donors, and relapsed/refractory patients were reported to have lower baseline TCR diversity still.

Including cysteine and phenylalanine, the CDR3 has 17 amino acids. The entry retains the CDR3 DNA only, 51 bases that are in frame from base 1. Via the germline V gene (reference sequence), CDR1 is MNHEY and CDR2 SMNVEV. Trimming at the junction amounts to 3 bases on V and 0 bases on J, and the germline ends lie 14 bases apart. Per the publication, the time point label means: cycle 2 day 1 (C2D1) of nivolumab. Relapse after autologous stem cell transplantation had occurred in all trial patients, and cohorts A, B and C were distinguished by prior brentuximab vedotin exposure. The trial cohort was composed of about 58 patients with relapsed/refractory classical Hodgkin lymphoma, for whom complete response, partial response or progressive disease was recorded as best overall response. In the multi-cohort phase II CheckMate 205 trial, trial patients received single-agent nivolumab. An independent review committee assessed best overall response by applying the 2007 International Working Group response criteria. Trial PBMCs were collected immediately before nivolumab initiation (C1D1) and during therapy at cycle 2 day 1 and cycle 4 day 1. Peripheral blood was collected in 8 mL Vacutainer Cell Preparation Tubes, from which PBMCs were isolated by centrifugation and then cryopreserved.

In regard to this clone: Its antigen remains undetermined. Base-call qualities are not available, and no considerably larger clone is one nucleotide away.

Genomic DNA was isolated using the Qiagen DNeasy kit from unsorted PBMCs as well as from negatively selected CD4+ and CD8+ fractions. Amplification of TCR beta CDR3 regions was done by immunoSEQ multiplex PCR with primers that anneal to V and J segments. A synthetic immune receptor repertoire was used to minimize amplification bias, and any remaining bias was removed computationally after sequencing. Regarding the original processing steps: Repertoire diversity was quantified as the Shannon entropy index using custom Python scripts. Unsorted, CD4+ and CD8+ repertoires were analyzed separately, except for combined analyses in which CD4+ and CD8+ sequences were merged in silico. A clone was considered expanded if an increase in frequency of at least 2-fold after treatment relative to C1D1 was found, and a pseudocount of 0.5 was applied to clones undetected at baseline. Clones with 0 or 1 copy at C1D1 were classified as singleton clones, and clones with 2 or more copies were classified as non-singleton clones. Clones expanded in unsorted samples were labelled as CD4+, CD8+ or unknown by matching protein sequences in sorted samples from the same patient. Wilcoxon tests were applied to paired samples to test diversity changes from C1D1 to C4D1. The immuneACCESS repertoire file appears here via TCRdb, limited to in-frame rearrangements. These files lack a portion of the clones; in checked studies, under half of the deficit traces to unresolved V genes, and the cause of the others is not known. From that table come the V and J calls and clone size; the DNA was used to work out D and trimming. Within this sample are approximately 52,000 clones, with just under 75% of them counted one time only. The top ten hold about 16% of the sample.

The source of this sequence is a human donor with classical Hodgkin lymphoma. Sequences were derived from peripheral blood mononuclear cells (PBMCs), sampled before the second cycle of nivolumab. This chain joins TRBV27 to TRBJ2-2; a tentative D match to TRBD1 spans 5 bases. DNA sequence: TGTGCCAGCAGTTTTCAAGCAGGGCCCGCGAACACCGGGGAGCTGTTTTTT. Translated, it gives CASSFQAGPANTGELFF.